This T cell receptor beta chain was recovered during a study of cytomegalovirus exposure and HLA in healthy donors. Assay: immunoSEQ multiplex PCR; the TCRdb copy retains only in-frame clones and omits some. The sample lists about 200,000 clones, about 81% seen once, with 0.95% to 1.5% in the top ten. This clone was seen only a few times. This CDR3 has 15 amino acids. Germline CDR1 is MNHEY and CDR2 is SMNVEV (reference sequence). V was pared by 0 bases and J by 3 bases, with 5 bases of the junction left unmatched. The chain recombines TRBV27 with TRBJ2-7, with 7 bases that match TRBD2. This receptor was identified in a woman between 25 and 40 years old in good health and CMV-seronegative. Sample: PBMCs. The CDR3 region is CASSLSVAGVYEQYF. As DNA, the CDR3 is TGTGCCAGCAGTTTATCGGTGGCGGGGGTCTACGAGCAGTACTTC.